A selection of T cell receptor beta chains follows, all from one sample in a study of Tregs in tolerant kidney transplant recipients. Profiling relied on immunoSEQ multiplex PCR, and the TCRdb table lists in-frame clones only, not all of them. The table has tens of thousands of clones, roughly 88% seen once. Material: Tregs from blood, obtained before the transplant. These TCRs come from a human donor who received a combined kidney and bone marrow transplant. Each CDR3 is given with its conserved first and last residue. The order of the fields is V gene, clone size, J gene, D gene, CDR3 DNA, CDR3 protein. The D gene is left open where the match is weak. The size entry is marked missing in some rows and otherwise reads once, few, many or a size class.

TRBV5-1,.,TRBJ1-1,.,TGCGCCAGCAGCCTAGGACCGGACAGAGCTGAAGCTTTCTTT,CASSLGPDRAEAFF
TRBV19,.,TRBJ1-5,TRBD1,TGTGCCAGTAGGGGCCGACAGGGAAGGAATCAGCCCCAGCATTTT,CASRGRQGRNQPQHF
TRBV7-8,.,TRBJ2-7,TRBD2,TGTGCCAGCAGATCCCTCCCGGGAGGCTACGAGCAGTACTTC,CASRSLPGGYEQYF
TRBV5-5,.,TRBJ2-7,TRBD1,TGTGCCAGCAGCCCGCCCGAGGGGACAGGGAGGAAGTACTTC,CASSPPEGTGRKYF
TRBV6-5,.,TRBJ1-1,.,TGTGCCAGCAGTTACGCCTGGACAGCAAACACTGAAGCTTTCTTT,CASSYAWTANTEAFF
TRBV9,once,TRBJ2-1,TRBD2,TGTGCCAGCAGCGTAGTTCCCGGGGCAAGCGGGATGGGCGAGCAGTTCTTC,CASSVVPGASGMGEQFF
TRBV6-5,.,TRBJ1-5,TRBD1,TGTGCCAGCAGTTACTCGGGACAGCGCAATCAGCCCCAGCATTTT,CASSYSGQRNQPQHF
TRBV2,.,TRBJ1-1,.,TGTGCCAGCGTCCCGCAGCCGAACACTGAAGCTTTCTTT,CASVPQPNTEAFF
TRBV30,.,TRBJ2-3,TRBD1,TGTGCCTGGAAGCAGGGGGACAGGGATACGCAGTATTTT,CAWKQGDRDTQYF
TRBV7-6,.,TRBJ2-5,.,TGTGCCAGCAGCTTAGAGGGGACGGGGAGAGGGGAGACCCAGTACTTC,CASSLEGTGRGETQYF
TRBV27,.,TRBJ2-2,.,TGTGCCAGCAGGTCCAATACCGGGGAGCTGTTTTTT,CASRSNTGELFF
TRBV5-6,.,TRBJ2-7,.,TGTGCCAGCAGCAGTAGGACCTACGAGCAGTACTTC,CASSSRTYEQYF
TRBV7-9,.,TRBJ2-1,.,TGTGCCAGCAGCTTACGATCCACTAGAAACAATGAGCAGTTCTTC,CASSLRSTRNNEQFF
TRBV2,.,TRBJ2-1,TRBD2,TGTGCCAGCGTCACTAGCGGGAGGGCCACTGAGCAGTTCTTC,CASVTSGRATEQFF
TRBV5-1,.,TRBJ2-3,TRBD2,TGCGCCAGCAGCCCCCTCGCCTCGACTAGCGGGGGGGCGTTATATTTT,CASSPLASTSGGALYF
TRBV7-6,.,TRBJ2-3,.,TGTGCCAGCAGCCCCGAGGACTCAGATACGCAGTATTTT,CASSPEDSDTQYF
TRBV5-4,once,TRBJ1-4,TRBD1,TGTGCCAGCAGCACACAGGGGATCGGGGAAAAACTGTTTTTT,CASSTQGIGEKLFF
TRBV11-2,.,TRBJ2-2,.,TGTGCCAGCAGCTTAGGGAGAGGACGGATCGGGGCCGGGGAGCTGTTTTTT,CASSLGRGRIGAGELFF
TRBV5-4,once,TRBJ2-1,TRBD1,TGTGCCAGCAGCTCTCGGGACAGGGGAGTAGGGTACAATGAGCAGTTCTTC,CASSSRDRGVGYNEQFF
TRBV21-1,.,TRBJ2-7,.,TGTGCCAGCAGCAAAGTGACCTACGAGCAGTACTTC,CASSKVTYEQYF
TRBV19,.,TRBJ2-1,TRBD2,TGTGCCAGTAACCTAGCGGGTGCCTACAATGAGCAGTTCTTC,CASNLAGAYNEQFF
TRBV15,.,TRBJ2-1,TRBD1,TGTGCCACCGGATGGGGGACAGGGGGGTACAATGAGCAGTTCTTC,CATGWGTGGYNEQFF
TRBV30,.,TRBJ2-7,.,TGTGCCTGGAGTCCCCTGGGGCGTAGCTCTTCCTCCTACGAGCAGTACTTC,CAWSPLGRSSSSYEQYF
TRBV11-1,.,TRBJ1-1,.,TGTGCCAGCAGCCAGCGCGTTTTTGGGTCCGGGCGTACTGAAGCTTTCTTT,CASSQRVFGSGRTEAFF
TRBV6-5,.,TRBJ2-3,.,TGTGCCAGCAGTTACTCCGGAGATACGCAGTATTTT,CASSYSGDTQYF
TRBV19,.,TRBJ2-6,TRBD2,TGTGCCAGCCGCGTACTAGCGGGGGCAGGGTATGGGGCCAACGTCCTGACTTTC,CASRVLAGAGYGANVLTF
TRBV9,.,TRBJ2-7,.,TGTGCCAGCAGCGTAGGTCACGGCGGAAAAGACGAGCAGTACTTC,CASSVGHGGKDEQYF
TRBV5-1,.,TRBJ1-2,TRBD1,TGCGCCAGCAGCCAGGCGGGGGGACAGGGAAGGCTTGGCTATGGCTACACCTTC,CASSQAGGQGRLGYGYTF
TRBV6-6,.,TRBJ2-7,.,TGTGCCAGCACGCAATGGTCGGGGAGAGAGGACGAGCAGTACTTC,CASTQWSGREDEQYF
TRBV5-6,.,TRBJ1-1,.,TGTGCCAGCAGCTCCACCGGGAGGGGCGCTGAAGCTTTCTTT,CASSSTGRGAEAFF
TRBV21-1,.,TRBJ1-5,.,TGTGCCAGCAGCAAAGGGACAGCATATAGCAATCAGCCCCAGCATTTT,CASSKGTAYSNQPQHF
TRBV7-2,.,TRBJ1-1,.,TGTGCCAGCAGCCCCGGATCTAGGCGCACTGAGGCTTTCTTT,CASSPGSRRTEAFF
TRBV6-6,.,TRBJ1-2,.,TGTGCCAGCAGTCGAGACAGCCAACGAGCTAACTATGGCTACACCTTC,CASSRDSQRANYGYTF
TRBV7-2,.,TRBJ2-3,.,TGTGCCAGCAGCTCCGGTGGGGAAGCCGTTAATACGCAGTATTTT,CASSSGGEAVNTQYF
TRBV28,.,TRBJ1-2,.,TGTGCCAGCAGTCCCGGACGGAACTATGGCTACACCTTC,CASSPGRNYGYTF
TRBV6-5,.,TRBJ2-7,.,TGTGCCAGCAGTTACTCTCCCTCCTACGAGCAGTACTTC,CASSYSPSYEQYF
TRBV2,.,TRBJ2-7,.,TGTGCCAGCATCAACAGGGAAGCCTACGAGCAGTACTTC,CASINREAYEQYF
TRBV5-4,.,TRBJ1-3,TRBD1,TGTGCCAGCAGCTTTACAGGGGGCTCTGGAAACACCATATATTTT,CASSFTGGSGNTIYF
TRBV27,.,TRBJ1-5,TRBD1,TGTGCCAGCAGTTTGGGACAGACATATCGACCCCAGCATTTT,CASSLGQTYRPQHF
TRBV6-5,.,TRBJ1-5,.,TGTGCCAGCAGTTCGGGACGGGGTAATCAGCCCCAGCATTTT,CASSSGRGNQPQHF
TRBV2,once,TRBJ2-3,TRBD1,TGTGCCAGCACCGACAGGGGATTCACAGATACGCAGTATTTT,CASTDRGFTDTQYF
TRBV20-1,.,TRBJ1-4,.,TGCAGTGCTTGGGGGACCGAAAAACTGTTTTTT,CSAWGTEKLFF
TRBV5-4,.,TRBJ2-1,TRBD2,TGTGCCAGCAGCTTCGGACTAGCGGGAGTGCAAAATGAGCAGTTCTTC,CASSFGLAGVQNEQFF
TRBV13,.,TRBJ1-1,.,TGTGCCAGCAGCTTACGTCCAGTTGGGGGTTGGACTGAAGCTTTCTTT,CASSLRPVGGWTEAFF
TRBV10-1,.,TRBJ1-3,.,TGCGCCAGCAATGGAGTGGGGGGCTCCGGAAACACCATATATTTT,CASNGVGGSGNTIYF
TRBV6-1,.,TRBJ2-3,.,TGTGCCAGCAGTAGACGTATTAGCACAGATACGCAGTATTTT,CASSRRISTDTQYF
TRBV20-1,once,TRBJ1-1,.,TGCAGTGCTAGTTTAAGGACTGAAGCTTTCTTT,CSASLRTEAFF
TRBV9,.,TRBJ1-5,TRBD1,TGTGCCAGCAGCGCCGACCGGACAGGGTCTCAGCCCCAGCATTTT,CASSADRTGSQPQHF